This T cell receptor beta chain derives from a study of vaccination effects on CD4 cells after COVID-19. At the level of the study: Each person got two doses of an mRNA SARS-CoV-2 vaccine, BNT162b2 or mRNA-1273. Study-wide findings and caveats: Convalescent patients in the study were few, and early post-infection timepoints were absent. By a late point after vaccination, infection- and vaccine-induced clones had shrunk markedly through clonal contraction.

Viral peptide pools were used in the ViraFEST assay to expand antigen-specific CD4+ T cells, and sequencing came afterward. The authors isolated CD4+ T cells after roughly 10 days of culture. Previously uninfected by SARS-CoV-2, the vaccine recipients also showed negative nucleocapsid antibodies. Half of the medium was exchanged for IL-2 medium on both days 3 and 7. Trimming stripped 5 bases from V and 1 base from J, with 12 bases between. The germline V gene has CDR1 SGHAT and CDR2 FQNNGV. The CDR3 is 14 residues long. In regard to this clone: Its cognate antigen is unknown.

Profiled with immunoSEQ multiplex PCR; TCRdb holds only in-frame clones, not every one. The sample records roughly 33,000 clones, more than 70% being singletons. V gene TRBV11-2 combines with J gene TRBJ2-7, with a possible D match to TRBD1 (5 bases). The clonotype originates from a human donor who received a COVID-19 vaccine. Sequenced material: CD4+ T cells from PBMCs cultured with HCoV-OC43 spike peptides, taken before COVID-19 vaccination. Stated subset: HCoV-OC43 spike overlapping peptide pool stimulation. CDR3 protein: CASSARALSYEQYF. CDR3 coding DNA: TGTGCCAGCAGCGCCAGGGCCTTATCCTACGAGCAGTACTTC.